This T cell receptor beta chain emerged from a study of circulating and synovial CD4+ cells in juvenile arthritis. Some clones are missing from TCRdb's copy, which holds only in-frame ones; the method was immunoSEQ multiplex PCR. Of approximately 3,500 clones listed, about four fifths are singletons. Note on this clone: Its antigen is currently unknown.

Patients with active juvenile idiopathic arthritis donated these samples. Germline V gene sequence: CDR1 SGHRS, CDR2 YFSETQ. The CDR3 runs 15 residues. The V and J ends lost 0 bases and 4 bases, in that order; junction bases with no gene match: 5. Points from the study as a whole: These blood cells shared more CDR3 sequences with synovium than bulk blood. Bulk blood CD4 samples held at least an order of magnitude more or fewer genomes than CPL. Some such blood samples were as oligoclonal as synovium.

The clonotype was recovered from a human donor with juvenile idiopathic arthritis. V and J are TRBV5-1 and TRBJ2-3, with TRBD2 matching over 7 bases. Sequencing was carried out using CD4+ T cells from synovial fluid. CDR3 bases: TGCGCCAGCAGCTTGGACGGACTAGACCCAGATACGCAGTATTTT. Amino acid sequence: CASSLDGLDPDTQYF.